The 29 T cell receptor beta chains listed next were all sequenced from one sample in a study of blood T cell repertoires in COVID-19. Assay used: immunoSEQ multiplex PCR; TCRdb lists only in-frame clones, some missing. In the table there are 110,000 to 150,000 clones, under 90% of which are singletons. Sequenced: peripheral blood. The origin of the receptors is a human donor in a cohort sampled during active COVID-19.

This chain uses TRBV6-5 with TRBJ2-2, with D possibly TRBD2 on 6 matching bases. CDR3 length equals 14 residues. Germline assignment: CDR1 MNHEY and CDR2 SVGAGI. V shed 7 bases and J shed 4 bases, with 13 bases lying between them. The CDR3 spells CASTWRDGTGELFF. CDR3 DNA sequence: TGTGCCAGCACCTGGAGGGATGGCACCGGGGAGCTGTTTTTT.

The chain combines TRBV28 with TRBJ2-7; TRBD1 matches 11 bases. Losses at the gene ends were 6 bases for V and 6 bases for J; bases not matched to a gene: 7. This CDR3 spans 14 amino acids. The germline V gene has CDR1 MDHEN and CDR2 SYDVKM. The CDR3 sequence is CASRKHGTGGEQYV. As DNA, the CDR3 is TGTGCCAGCAGAAAGCACGGGACAGGGGGCGAGCAGTACGTC.

The rearrangement joins TRBV7-2 to TRBJ2-5; D call uncertain. The V gene lost 5 bases and the J gene lost 4 bases, with 8 bases spanning the gap. The CDR3 is 12 amino acids. CDR1 and CDR2 from the germline V gene are SGHTA and FQGNSA. The CDR3, as DNA: TGTGCCAGCAGCCCCGTGAGAGAGACCCAGTACTTC. This gives the protein CASSPVRETQYF.

The chain carries TRBV27 and TRBJ2-3, with D possibly being TRBD1 (5 bases). Trimming removed 8 bases from V and 6 bases from J, with 12 bases in between. CDR3 length: 12 amino acids. The germline V gene encodes CDR1 MNHEY and CDR2 SMNVEV (reference sequence). CDR3 nucleotides: TGTGCCAGCTCCTGGGCAGGGGATACGCAGTATTTT. This codes for CASSWAGDTQYF.

The table lists this clone with a few counts. This chain connects TRBV10-3 to TRBJ1-5; 7 bases agree with TRBD1. Trimming removed 8 bases from V and 7 bases from J; junction bases left unmatched: 8. Germline V gene lookup returns CDR1 ENHRY and CDR2 SYGVKD. This CDR3 comprises 13 residues. DNA for the CDR3: TGTGCCATCGGAACCGACAGGGCCCAGCCCCAGCATTTT. As protein: CAIGTDRAQPQHF.

The CDR3 DNA follows: TGCAGCGTTGCGCCGTCAGGGGACAAACTGTTTTTT. This codes for CSVAPSGDKLFF. The chain is built from TRBV29-1 and TRBJ1-4, with a possible D match to TRBD1 (6 bases). CDR1 is SQVTM and CDR2 is ANQGSEA in the germline V gene. V lost 4 bases and J 11 bases, leaving 14 bases between the germline ends. This CDR3 is 12 amino acids long.

This rearrangement joins TRBV30 to TRBJ2-1; TRBD2 agrees at 9 bases. Germline V gives CDR1 GTSNPN, CDR2 SVGIG (reference sequence). The CDR3 is made up of 20 amino acids. V trimming: 0 bases; J trimming: 8 bases; junction bases outside the gene matches: 23. For the CDR3, the DNA is TGTGCCTGGAGTGTAGGGTGGCTAGCGGGAAATAGTAAAGGTAATCATGAGCAGTTCTTC. Its translation is CAWSVGWLAGNSKGNHEQFF. The full variable domain, its missing parts supplied by reference TRBV30 and TRBJ2-1, is SQTIHQWPATLVQPVGSPLSLECTVEGTSNPNLYWYRQAAGRGLQLLFYSVGIGQISSEVPQNLSASRPQDRQFILSSKKLLLSDSGFYLCAWSVGWLAGNSKGNHEQFFGPGTRLTVL.

The chain combines TRBV9 with TRBJ1-4; D might be TRBD1 (5 bases). CDR1 is SGDLS, CDR2 YYNGEE, per germline. CDR3 length equals 16 residues. Trimming stripped 0 bases from V and 3 bases from J, with 12 bases between. The CDR3, as DNA: TGTGCCAGCAGCGTAGTCAGGGTGAGGTCTAATGAAAAACTGTTTTTT. This codes for CASSVVRVRSNEKLFF.

This clone showed up just a few times. This chain uses TRBV7-8 with TRBJ2-2; D gene unclear. Trimming cost V 1 base and J 2 bases, with 5 bases left between them. CDR1 and CDR2 (germline): SGHVS, FQNEAQ. The CDR3 sequence is 14 residues long. CDR3 loop: CASSLVRNTGELFF. CDR3 DNA sequence: TGTGCCAGCAGCTTAGTTCGTAACACCGGGGAGCTGTTTTTT.

The chain has TRBV2 and TRBJ1-6; 8 bases agree with TRBD1. Unmatched junction bases numbered 4, after V lost 6 bases and J lost 0 bases. The V gene's germline CDR1 is SNHLY and CDR2 FYNNEI. The CDR3 runs 16 residues. This CDR3 is CASRDRESSYNSPLHF. CDR3 nucleotides: TGTGCCAGCAGGGACAGGGAGAGCTCCTATAATTCACCCCTCCACTTT.

The genes are TRBV29-1 and TRBJ2-1; 9 positions agree with TRBD2. V was pared by 5 bases and J by 6 bases, with 2 bases of the junction left unmatched. The CDR3 extends over 12 amino acids. Germline values: CDR1 SQVTM, CDR2 ANQGSEA. The chain's CDR3 is CSVLAGANEQFF. The CDR3 nucleotides read TGCAGCGTTTTAGCGGGGGCCAATGAGCAGTTCTTC.

The genes are TRBV24-1 and TRBJ2-3; 7 nucleotides align to TRBD1. Germline V gene lookup returns CDR1 KGHDR and CDR2 SFDVKD. Trimming at V came to 3 bases and at J to 4 bases, leaving 6 bases not matched to a gene. The CDR3 runs to 15 residues. CDR3 DNA sequence: TGTGCCACCAGTGATCCATCTACAGGGGCAGATACGCAGTATTTT. The encoded protein is CATSDPSTGADTQYF.

The V and J genes are TRBV5-1 and TRBJ2-2; D call uncertain. Germline V lookup: CDR1 SGHRS, CDR2 YFSETQ. This CDR3 has 13 amino acids. The V gene lost 0 bases and the J gene lost 5 bases, with 5 bases spanning the gap. The chain's CDR3 is CASSLAETGELFF. The CDR3 bases are TGCGCCAGCAGCTTGGCAGAAACCGGGGAGCTGTTTTTT.

This clone was seen a handful of times. The genes are TRBV5-1 and TRBJ2-3; possible D gene TRBD1, 6 bases. V was cut by 4 bases and J by 4 bases, with 19 bases left in between. There are 16 residues in the CDR3. Germline V gene sequence: CDR1 SGHRS, CDR2 YFSETQ. The CDR3 here is CASSPWSRGRADTQYF. The CDR3 DNA follows: TGCGCCAGCAGCCCGTGGAGCAGGGGCAGGGCAGATACGCAGTATTTT.

This chain uses TRBV9 with TRBJ1-1; 8 bases align to TRBD1. V shed 4 bases and J 1 base; nucleotides not matched to a gene: 3. The CDR3 sequence is 14 residues long. Germline-derived CDR1 and CDR2 are SGDLS and YYNGEE. CDR3: CASSFGQGNTEAFF. The CDR3 DNA reads TGTGCCAGCAGCTTCGGACAGGGGAACACTGAAGCTTTCTTT.

This sequence joins TRBV2 and TRBJ1-4; 8 nucleotides align to TRBD1. V was pared by 6 bases and J by 3 bases, with 3 bases of the junction left unmatched. In germline, CDR1 is SNHLY, CDR2 FYNNEI. The CDR3 has 14 residues. In DNA, the CDR3 is TGTGCCAGCAGGCAGGGGGCCCCTAATGAAAAACTGTTTTTT. It specifies CASRQGAPNEKLFF.

This rearrangement joins TRBV5-1 to TRBJ2-1, with D possibly being TRBD2 (5 bases). The CDR3 is 15 amino acids. Trimming cost V 2 bases and J 2 bases, with 11 bases left between them. Germline-derived CDR1 and CDR2 are SGHRS and YFSETQ. DNA for the CDR3: TGCGCCAGCAGCTTAAGCCCCGGGACCTACAATGAGCAGTTCTTC. It encodes CASSLSPGTYNEQFF.

CDR3 sequence: CASSESQGAKGYTF. In nucleotides, the CDR3 is TGTGCCAGCAGTGAATCCCAGGGGGCGAAGGGCTACACCTTC. The chain combines TRBV6-1 with TRBJ1-2; 8 nucleotides match TRBD1. Germline CDR1 reads MNHNS; CDR2 reads SASEGT. This CDR3 region has 14 residues. Germline trimming cut 2 bases from V and 8 bases from J; bases unmatched to any gene: 7.

The chain combines TRBV6-6 with TRBJ2-5, with 9 bases matching TRBD1. Germline V lookup: CDR1 MNHNY, CDR2 SVGAGI (reference sequence). This CDR3 comprises 16 residues. V lost 0 bases, J lost 2 bases, and 4 bases stayed unmatched. The CDR3 DNA follows: TGTGCCAGCAGTTACTCGACGACAGGGGGACAAGAGACCCAGTACTTC. Translation gives CASSYSTTGGQETQYF.

The J gene is TRBJ1-5, the V gene TRBV5-8; no firm D call. V was clipped by 0 bases and J by 4 bases, with 8 bases between them. The CDR3 is 14 amino acids. The germline V gene has CDR1 SGHTS and CDR2 YDEGEE. CDR3 nucleotide sequence: TGTGCCAGCAGCTTGGTTGGGAGAAATCAGCCCCAGCATTTT. Protein product: CASSLVGRNQPQHF.

This chain connects TRBV5-1 to TRBJ2-1; weak D call: TRBD2 (5 bases). V was trimmed by 5 bases and J by 9 bases, leaving 18 bases between them. The CDR3 totals 14 residues. Germline V gene data show CDR1 as SGHRS and CDR2 as YFSETQ. In DNA form, the CDR3 reads TGCGCCAGCAGTCCCGGACTCTCTTCTGGTGAGCAGTTCTTC. It yields the protein CASSPGLSSGEQFF.

V usage is TRBV6-5 and J usage is TRBJ2-7; the match to TRBD2 covers 7 bases. This CDR3 is built from 15 residues. From germline, CDR1 is MNHEY and CDR2 SVGAGI. With 4 bases clipped from V and 7 bases from J, the junction kept 13 bases outside the gene matches. The CDR3 loop is CASSSQRGVPGEQYF. The CDR3 nucleotides read TGTGCCAGCAGTTCACAGCGGGGCGTCCCGGGGGAGCAGTACTTC.

The chain recombines TRBV6-1 with TRBJ1-4; D is unclear. V lost 2 bases and J 0 bases, leaving 4 bases between the germline ends. The CDR3 length is 14 residues. Germline CDR1 and CDR2: MNHNS and SASEGT. The CDR3 region is CASSEPATNEKLFF. The CDR3 nucleotides are TGTGCCAGCAGTGAACCGGCAACTAATGAAAAACTGTTTTTT.

The chain joins TRBV7-9 to TRBJ2-2, with D hard to call. V lost 3 bases to trimming and J lost 3 bases, with 5 bases between them. Germline CDR1 is SEHNR and CDR2 is FQNEAQ (reference sequence). The CDR3 length is 13 residues. CDR3 sequence: CASSFRDTGELFF. In DNA form, the CDR3 reads TGTGCCAGCAGCTTCCGGGACACCGGGGAGCTGTTTTTT.

This clone was picked up one time. V usage is TRBV6-6 and J usage is TRBJ2-3; TRBD1 matches 7 bases. V lost 6 bases, J lost 3 bases, and 9 bases stayed unmatched. This CDR3 is 15 amino acids long. Germline assignment: CDR1 MNHNY and CDR2 SVGAGI (reference sequence). CDR3 DNA sequence: TGTGCCAGCAGCCCCGGGACAGATAAAACAGATACGCAGTATTTT. This sequence encodes CASSPGTDKTDTQYF.

This chain links TRBV5-1 with TRBJ2-3; the match to TRBD2 covers 7 bases. Germline assignment: CDR1 SGHRS and CDR2 YFSETQ. The junction had 6 bases not matched to a gene; V was cut back by 5 bases and J by 3 bases. The CDR3 consists of 14 residues. CDR3 sequence: CASREGGPTDTQYF. The CDR3 DNA reads as TGCGCCAGCAGAGAGGGAGGGCCGACAGATACGCAGTATTTT.

The rearrangement joins TRBV6-2 or TRBV6-3 to TRBJ2-2; 12 bases align to TRBD2. The CDR3 has 17 residues. From germline, CDR1 is MNHEY and CDR2 SVGEGT. V lost 4 bases, J lost 5 bases, and 8 bases stayed unmatched. The CDR3 loop is CASSFLRLAGETGELFF. DNA for the CDR3: TGTGCCAGCAGTTTCTTACGACTAGCGGGAGAAACCGGGGAGCTGTTTTTT.

This clone was seen only once. In nucleotides, the CDR3 is TGTGCCAGTAGTTCAACCGGGACAGGGGCTGAAAAACTGTTTTTT. Its protein is CASSSTGTGAEKLFF. This chain links TRBV19 with TRBJ1-4; 10 bases line up with TRBD1. The CDR3 loop spans 15 amino acids. Per germline, CDR1 LNHDA and CDR2 SQIVND (reference sequence). Losses at the gene ends were 5 bases for V and 7 bases for J; bases not matched to a gene: 7.

This clone is a singleton in its sample. One end of the junction fails to match germline, which may point to a read error. This chain uses TRBV7-7 with TRBJ2-7; D possibly corresponds to TRBD1 (5 bases). This CDR3 spans 14 amino acids. CDR1 is SSHAT and CDR2 is FNYEAQ in the germline V gene (reference sequence). CDR3 coding DNA: TGTGCTAGCAGCTTAGCCAAGGACAATTACGAGCAGTACTTC. Translating gives CASSLAKDNYEQYF.